These T cell receptor beta chains were read from a single sample in a study of T-cell reconstitution after alpha-beta-depleted transplantation in children. One entry per CDR3 protein results from TCRdb running MiXCR on the PCR reads. Of around 250,000 distinct CDR3 sequences in the sample, around 8% were seen once. Specimen: PBMCs, mostly from graft donor cells, collected 180 days after TCRalphabeta/CD19-depleted stem cell transplant. These receptor sequences come from a male patient younger than 18 who had a stem cell transplant for acute lymphoblastic leukemia, so the T cells may come from the graft donor. CDR3s include the opening cysteine and the closing phenylalanine or tryptophan. A D gene is named only where the DNA matches it firmly. Clone size is stated in some rows and not others, as once, few, many or a class when expanded.

TRBD1 TRBJ2-4 TRBV7-9 many TGTGCCAGCAGCTACTCAGACAGGGGGAACATTCAGTACTTC CASSYSDRGNIQYF
TRBD2 TRBJ2-7 TRBV5-1 many TGCGCCAGCAGCTTGCCCACGTATACTAGCGGGAGGCAAAGCTCCTACGAGCAGTACTTC CASSLPTYTSGRQSSYEQYF
TRBD1 TRBJ2-5 TRBV20-1 many TGCAGTGCTGACCCCACGCAGGGGGCGGAGACCCAGTACTTC CSADPTQGAETQYF
TRBD2 TRBJ2-7 TRBV4-3 many TGCGCCAGCAGCCAAGCGGGGGGTGGCTACGAGCAGTACTTC CASSQAGGGYEQYF
NA TRBJ2-3 TRBV12-3/TRBV12-4 many TGTGCCAGCAGTTTCCCCAGTATCACAGATACGCAGTATTTT CASSFPSITDTQYF
TRBD1 TRBJ2-1 TRBV2 many TGTGCCAGCAGTGAACCCAAAACAGGGGGGAGCTCCTACAATGAGCAGTTCTTC CASSEPKTGGSSYNEQFF
TRBD1 TRBJ1-2 TRBV6-5 many TGTGCCAGCAGTTTGTCCCAGGGGGCTGGGGACTATGGCTACACCTTC CASSLSQGAGDYGYTF
NA TRBJ2-7 TRBV5-1 many TGCGCCAGCAGCCTAGGAGGGGGATCGACCTACGAGCAGTACTTC CASSLGGGSTYEQYF
NA TRBJ1-5 TRBV6-5 many TGTGCCAGCAGTTACGGCAGGGTTGGGGGTCAGCCCCAGCATTTT CASSYGRVGGQPQHF
TRBD1 TRBJ2-2 TRBV11-2 many TGTGCCAGCAGCTCACGGACAGGGGGCGCGAACACCGGGGAGCTGTTTTTT CASSSRTGGANTGELFF
NA TRBJ1-2 TRBV4-1 many TGCGCCAGCAGCCAGGGCAGAAACTATGGCTACACCTTC CASSQGRNYGYTF
NA TRBJ1-1 TRBV14 many TGTGCCAGCAGCCAAGAGTGGCGGCCAGCTTTCTTT CASSQEWRPAFF
TRBD2 TRBJ2-1 TRBV28 NA TGTGCCAGCAGCTGGACGGGGGGTGAGCAGTTCTTC CASSWTGGEQFF
TRBD2 TRBJ2-3 TRBV2 many TGTGCCAGCCCGCCTAGCGGGGGCTCGCTAAGGGGTACGCAGTATTTT CASPPSGGSLRGTQYF
NA TRBJ2-1 TRBV20-1 many TGCAGTGCAATAACCAGGGGCTCCTACAATGAGCAGTTCTTC CSAITRGSYNEQFF
NA TRBJ2-1 TRBV11-2 many TGTGCCGCCTCCTCCTGGGACAATGAGCAGTTCTTC CAASSWDNEQFF